This is a list of T cell receptor beta chains from one sample in a study of cytomegalovirus exposure and HLA in healthy donors. The protocol was immunoSEQ multiplex PCR, while the TCRdb copy is restricted to in-frame clones and leaves out a portion. The sample lists about 130,000 clones; approximately 83% were seen once. Sequencing input: PBMCs. The source of these receptors is a man between 40 and 49 years old in good health and CMV-seronegative. Each CDR3 is given with its conserved first and last residue. A D gene is named only where the DNA matches it firmly. Clone size appears in some rows only: once, few, many, or a class for an expanded clone.

v_call	clone_size	j_call	d_call	cdr3_nt	cdr3_aa
TRBV4-1	NA	TRBJ2-7	TRBD1	TGCGCCAGCAGCCTTTCGGGACAGGGGTCCTACGAGCAGTACTTC	CASSLSGQGSYEQYF
TRBV6-5	once	TRBJ1-6	NA	TGTGCCAGCAATCAGGGTGAGAATTCACCCCTCCACTTT	CASNQGENSPLHF
TRBV7-2	NA	TRBJ2-7	TRBD1	TGTGCCAGCAGCTTAGTGACAGGGGGCCCCTACGAGCAGTACTTC	CASSLVTGGPYEQYF
TRBV30	NA	TRBJ1-1	TRBD1	TGTGCCTGGACTCAGGGACAGCACACTGAAGCTTTCTTT	CAWTQGQHTEAFF
TRBV2	NA	TRBJ2-3	NA	TGTGCCAGCAGTGGGGGGCTAGCCGCCCCAGATACGCAGTATTTT	CASSGGLAAPDTQYF
TRBV29-1	once	TRBJ2-3	NA	TGCAGCGTTGATATAGCTTCCACAGATACGCAGTATTTT	CSVDIASTDTQYF
TRBV10-3	NA	TRBJ1-1	TRBD1	TGTGCCATCAGCAGACAGGGTCTGGGGAACACTGAAGCTTTCTTT	CAISRQGLGNTEAFF
TRBV6-5	many	TRBJ2-1	TRBD2	TGTGCCAGCAGTTACTCGCTAGCGGGGTCCTACAATGAGCAGTTCTTC	CASSYSLAGSYNEQFF
TRBV9	once	TRBJ2-2	NA	TGTGCCAGCACCTTAACACCGGGCGGGGCCGGGGAGCTGTTTTTT	CASTLTPGGAGELFF
TRBV19	once	TRBJ1-5	NA	TGTGCCAGTAGTATTCTTGCTGCGGGGCCCCAGCATTTT	CASSILAAGPQHF
TRBV29-1	NA	TRBJ1-1	NA	TGCAGCGTCGTCGTGAACACTGAAGCTTTCTTT	CSVVVNTEAFF
TRBV4-1	NA	TRBJ2-7	TRBD1	TGCGCCAGCAGCCCCGCCCAGGGGGCAACCTACGAGCAGTACTTC	CASSPAQGATYEQYF
TRBV18	few	TRBJ2-5	NA	TGTGCCAGCTCACCACCCTCGAGGGGGACGAGCCAAGAGACCCAGTACTTC	CASSPPSRGTSQETQYF
TRBV19	NA	TRBJ2-1	TRBD1	TGTGCCAGTAGTCCACCTCGGCAGGGGGCAGGTCATGAGCAGTTCTTC	CASSPPRQGAGHEQFF
TRBV9	NA	TRBJ2-7	TRBD2	TGTGCCAGCAGCGTAGGGGCTAGCGGGCACGAATACTCCTACGAGCAGTACTTC	CASSVGASGHEYSYEQYF
TRBV7-8	few	TRBJ2-2	TRBD1	TGTGCCAGCAGCCCGTGGACAGGGACGAACACCGGGGAGCTGTTTTTT	CASSPWTGTNTGELFF
TRBV5-4	NA	TRBJ1-6	TRBD1	TGTGCCAGCAGCCCCGGACAGGGACTTAATTCACCCCTCCACTTT	CASSPGQGLNSPLHF
TRBV6-6	NA	TRBJ1-2	TRBD1	TGTGCCAGCAGTTCGGGACAGGGGTACGGCTACACCTTC	CASSSGQGYGYTF
TRBV4-3	NA	TRBJ2-2	TRBD1	TGCGCCAGCAGCCAAGACGTCTCGTGGGACAGGGGGACCACCGGGGAGCTGTTTTTT	CASSQDVSWDRGTTGELFF
TRBV6-1	NA	TRBJ2-7	NA	TGTGCCAGCAGTGAACCGGGGCGGGGTTACGAGCAGTACTTC	CASSEPGRGYEQYF
TRBV7-2	NA	TRBJ1-4	NA	TGTGCCAGCAGCCCGGTTATATACAGGGACGAAAAACTGTTTTTT	CASSPVIYRDEKLFF
TRBV7-6	NA	TRBJ2-7	TRBD2	TGTGCCAGCAGCTTAGCTACGCCTAGCGGGTATGGCTACGAGCAGTACTTC	CASSLATPSGYGYEQYF
TRBV5-1	NA	TRBJ1-1	NA	TGCGCCAGCAGCTGGGGACTCGAGAACACTGAAGCTTTCTTT	CASSWGLENTEAFF
TRBV10-3	once	TRBJ2-3	TRBD1	TGTGCCATCAGTGGACAGGGGCCCACAGATACGCAGTATTTT	CAISGQGPTDTQYF
TRBV9	NA	TRBJ2-1	TRBD2	TGTGCCAGCACCCCGGCAGCGGGGCCACCTATTGATGAGCAGTTCTTC	CASTPAAGPPIDEQFF
TRBV27	NA	TRBJ2-7	TRBD1	TGTGCCAGCAGTTTATCGCAGGGGGTACGCTACGAGCAGTACTTC	CASSLSQGVRYEQYF
TRBV27	NA	TRBJ2-5	TRBD2	TGTGCCAGCAGTTTATGGGCTAGCGGGAGGGAAGAGACCCAGTACTTC	CASSLWASGREETQYF
TRBV18	NA	TRBJ2-7	NA	TGTGCCAGCTCACCACCGTCCGGGGATAGGTACGAGCAGTACTTC	CASSPPSGDRYEQYF
TRBV5-1	NA	TRBJ2-5	NA	TGCGCCAGCAGCACCGCATCAGGGGATGGAGAGACCCAGTACTTC	CASSTASGDGETQYF
TRBV5-1	few	TRBJ2-1	TRBD2	TGCGCCAGCAGCTTGGCCTTGGGACTAGCGGGAGTTAATGAGCAGTTCTTC	CASSLALGLAGVNEQFF
TRBV25-1	NA	TRBJ2-3	NA	TGTGCCAGCAGTAATACGGGAAACACAGATACGCAGTATTTT	CASSNTGNTDTQYF
TRBV5-4	NA	TRBJ2-7	TRBD2	TGTGCCAGCAGCCTCGCCCAACTAGCGGGAGGGGGCGAGCAGTACTTC	CASSLAQLAGGGEQYF
TRBV29-1	NA	TRBJ2-6	NA	TGCAGCGGACAGGTCTCTGGGGCCAACGTCCTGACTTTC	CSGQVSGANVLTF
TRBV5-1	few	TRBJ1-2	NA	TGCGCCAGCAGCTTGGTGGGCCCCGACTACACCTTC	CASSLVGPDYTF
TRBV30	once	TRBJ1-5	NA	TGTGCCTGGAGTACTGGGGAGAGTAGCCATCAGCCCCAGCATTTT	CAWSTGESSHQPQHF
TRBV18	NA	TRBJ1-3	NA	TGTGCCAGCTCACCACCGGGCAGGCCCTCTGGAAACACCATATATTTT	CASSPPGRPSGNTIYF
TRBV5-1	NA	TRBJ2-7	NA	TGCGCCAGCAGCTTCAGCGGTACCTCCTACGAGCAGTACTTC	CASSFSGTSYEQYF
TRBV27	few	TRBJ1-2	TRBD1	TGTGCCAGCACCTGGGCTCCGGGACAGGGGGAATATAGCTACACCTTC	CASTWAPGQGEYSYTF
TRBV9	NA	TRBJ2-7	TRBD2	TGTGCCAGCAGCCCCGGCGGGCGGGGGGACTATCCGGAGCAGTACTTC	CASSPGGRGDYPEQYF
TRBV5-8	NA	TRBJ2-7	TRBD1	TGTGCCAGCAGACTACCGGGACAGGGGGTCCCCGAGCAGTACTTC	CASRLPGQGVPEQYF
TRBV7-2	NA	TRBJ2-2	NA	TGTGCCAGCAGCTTAGCGCCGGGAGTCACCGGGGAGCTGTTTTTT	CASSLAPGVTGELFF
TRBV5-5	NA	TRBJ2-1	NA	TGTGCCAGCACCGGGTTAGGGGAAAGCCCCTACAATGAGCAGTTCTTC	CASTGLGESPYNEQFF
TRBV11-2	NA	TRBJ2-1	TRBD1	TGTGCCAGCAGCTTAGGACCCGGGACAGGGTCCAATGAGCAGTTCTTC	CASSLGPGTGSNEQFF
TRBV4-2	few	TRBJ1-6	NA	TGTGCCAGCAGCCAGGAAGGGGGCTCCTATAATTCACCCCTCCACTTT	CASSQEGGSYNSPLHF
TRBV6-6	NA	TRBJ1-1	NA	TGTGCCAGCAGAGAGCCGGAGTACACTGAAGCTTTCTTT	CASREPEYTEAFF